This T cell receptor beta chain stems from a study of blood T cell repertoires in COVID-19. About the research overall: Some COVID-19 samples were acute and others convalescent; all came from the United States, Italy and Spain.

V shed 4 bases and J 11 bases; nucleotides not matched to a gene: 12. The CDR3 is 17 residues long. Germline CDR1 is KGHDR and CDR2 is SFDVKD. Profiled with immunoSEQ multiplex PCR; TCRdb holds only in-frame clones, not every one. The profile shows more than 150,000 clones, 80% of them singletons. The source of this sequence is a man aged 60 to 75 with acute or convalescent COVID-19. The sequenced material came from peripheral blood. The chain recombines TRBV24-1 with TRBJ2-3, with 15 bases fitting TRBD2. This CDR3 reads CATSEFTGTSGRWEQYF. The CDR3 DNA reads TGTGCCACCAGTGAATTCACCGGGACTAGCGGGAGGTGGGAGCAGTATTTT.